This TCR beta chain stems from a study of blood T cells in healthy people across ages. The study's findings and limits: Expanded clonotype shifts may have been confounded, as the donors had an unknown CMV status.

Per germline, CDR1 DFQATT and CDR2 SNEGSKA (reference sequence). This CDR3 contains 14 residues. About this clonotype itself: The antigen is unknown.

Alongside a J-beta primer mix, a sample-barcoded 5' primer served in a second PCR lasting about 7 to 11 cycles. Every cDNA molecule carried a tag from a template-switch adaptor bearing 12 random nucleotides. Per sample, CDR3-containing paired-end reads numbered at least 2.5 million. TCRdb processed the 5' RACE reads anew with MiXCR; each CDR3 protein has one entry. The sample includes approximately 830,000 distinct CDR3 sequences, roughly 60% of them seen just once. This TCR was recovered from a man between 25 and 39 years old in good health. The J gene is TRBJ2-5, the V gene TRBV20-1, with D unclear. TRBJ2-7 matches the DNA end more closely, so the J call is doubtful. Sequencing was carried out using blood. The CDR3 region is CSARNFGPFGEQYF. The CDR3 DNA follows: TGCAGTGCTCGCAACTTCGGGCCTTTTGGCGAGCAGTACTTC.